The 4 T cell receptor beta chains below were found in one sample sequenced in a study of control samples from healthy donors and cancer patients. Repertoires were generated with immunoSEQ multiplex PCR, while TCRdb's copy carries only in-frame clones and drops some. The data show 120,000 or so clones, about 93% seen once. Specimen: PBMCs. The receptors come from a man in his fifties or sixties with head and neck cancer.

This clone appeared once. CDR3 sequence (DNA): TGTGCCAGCCATTCGAAGAGTGAGCAGTTCTTC. Translating it yields CASHSKSEQFF. V is TRBV12-3 or TRBV12-4 and J is TRBJ2-1; the D is unclear. This CDR3 comprises 11 residues. V was pared by 8 bases and J by 9 bases, with 11 bases between.

This chain connects TRBV12-3 or TRBV12-4 to TRBJ2-5, with no clear D. This CDR3 spans 12 amino acids. The germline V and J ends were trimmed by 5 bases and 7 bases, with 11 bases remaining between them. The CDR3 here is CASSPGLGTQYF. The CDR3 nucleotides read TGTGCCAGCAGTCCTGGGTTGGGGACCCAGTACTTC.

This rearrangement joins TRBV6-6 to TRBJ1-3; the D gene is possibly TRBD1 (5 bases). CDR1 and CDR2 from the germline V gene are MNHNY and SVGAGI (reference sequence). The CDR3 contains 15 residues. Trimming removed 5 bases at V and 0 bases at J, with 11 bases between. CDR3 DNA: TGTGCCAGCAGTGGACGGGGGATCTCTGGAAACACCATATATTTT. It yields the protein CASSGRGISGNTIYF.

The genes are TRBV18 and TRBJ1-1; D perhaps matches TRBD1 (6 bases). The V end was cut by 5 bases, the J end by 3 bases, with 13 bases between. The CDR3 sequence is 14 residues long. From germline, CDR1 is KGHSH and CDR2 LQKENI. DNA of the CDR3: TGTGCCAGCTCAGGGGGACACTTAGACACTGAAGCTTTCTTT. It is translated as CASSGGHLDTEAFF.